These T cell receptor beta chains were read from a single sample in a study of blood T cell repertoires in COVID-19. Sequencing used immunoSEQ multiplex PCR; TCRdb keeps in-frame clones, though not all of them. The sample has under 200,000 clones, around 86% seen once. The source material was peripheral blood. These receptors came from a woman aged 40-49 years with acute or convalescent COVID-19. The conserved cysteine and the conserved F or W are not part of the CDR3 here. Size is omitted from some rows. Given values are once, few, many or a class for expanded clones.

>.|TRBV6-1
ASSEGRLTGRPNSPLH
>.|TRBV5-4
ASGIQGAEGYT
>.|TRBV7-2
ASSLGLGGTGGDEQY
>.|TRBV6-6
ASSRTSSRFGANVLT
>.|TRBV28
ASSLSWTGPTTNEKLF
>.|TRBV30
AWSVASGYNEQF
>.|TRBV7-2
ASSLTSVYEQY
>once|TRBV5-1
ASSFFGESYEQY
>once|TRBV2
ASRRDTSSNQPQH
>many|TRBV5-1
ASSLGGATYGYT
>few|TRBV27
ASTFSLNSGTGGYT
>once|TRBV10-2
ASGRASGPNPGDNEQF
>few|TRBV28
ASSLLYSMNTEAF
>.|TRBV5-5
ASSSQERDSY
>.|TRBV29-1
SALGTQETQY
>.|TRBV28
ASSLGAGLQETQY
>.|TRBV5-4
ASSPLAGGLDTQY
>.|TRBV5-1
ASSLAAESTDTQY
>few|TRBV2
ASKGTGANIQY
>.|TRBV27
ASSWLAGADTQY
>.|TRBV19
ASSQSGKGSPQH
>.|TRBV18
ASSPLAGTLRGTDTQY
>.|TRBV18
ASSETRGSLLGNTIY
>.|TRBV9
ASSGDRDFQY